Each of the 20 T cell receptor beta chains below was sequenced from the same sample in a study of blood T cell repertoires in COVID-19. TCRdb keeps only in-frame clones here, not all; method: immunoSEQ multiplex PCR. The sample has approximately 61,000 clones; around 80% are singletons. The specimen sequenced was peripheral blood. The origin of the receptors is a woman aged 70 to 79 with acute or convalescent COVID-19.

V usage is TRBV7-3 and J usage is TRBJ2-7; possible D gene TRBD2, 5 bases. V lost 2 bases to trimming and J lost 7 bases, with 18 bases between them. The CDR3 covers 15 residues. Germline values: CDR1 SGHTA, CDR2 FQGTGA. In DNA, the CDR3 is TGTGCCAGCAGCTTATACCCGGCGGCCCCGGGGGAGCAGTACTTC. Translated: CASSLYPAAPGEQYF. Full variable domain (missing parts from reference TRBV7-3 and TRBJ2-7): GAGVSQTPSNKVTEKGKYVELRCDPISGHTALYWYRQSLGQGPEFLIYFQGTGAADDSGLPNDRFFAVRPEGSVSTLKIQRTERGDSAVYLCASSLYPAAPGEQYFGPGTRLTVT.

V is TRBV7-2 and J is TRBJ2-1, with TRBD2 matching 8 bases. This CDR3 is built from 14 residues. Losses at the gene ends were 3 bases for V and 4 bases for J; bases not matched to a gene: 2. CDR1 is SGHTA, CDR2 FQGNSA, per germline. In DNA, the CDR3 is TGTGCCAGCAGCTTTACTAGCGGATACAATGAGCAGTTCTTC. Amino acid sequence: CASSFTSGYNEQFF.

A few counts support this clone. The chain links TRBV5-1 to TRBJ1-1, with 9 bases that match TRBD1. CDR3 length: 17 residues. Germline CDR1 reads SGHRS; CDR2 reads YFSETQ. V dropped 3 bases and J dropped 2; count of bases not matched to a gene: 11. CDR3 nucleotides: TGCGCCAGCAGCTCACAGGGGGCCAGGGCAATAAACACTGAAGCTTTCTTT. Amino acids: CASSSQGARAINTEAFF.

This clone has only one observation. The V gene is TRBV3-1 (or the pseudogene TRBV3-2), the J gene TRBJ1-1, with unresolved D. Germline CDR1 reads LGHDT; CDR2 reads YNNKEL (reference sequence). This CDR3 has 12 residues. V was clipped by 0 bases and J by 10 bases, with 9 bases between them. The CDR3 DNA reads TGTGCCAGCAGCCAAGAGGCGGGAGGAGCTTTCTTT. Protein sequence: CASSQEAGGAFF.

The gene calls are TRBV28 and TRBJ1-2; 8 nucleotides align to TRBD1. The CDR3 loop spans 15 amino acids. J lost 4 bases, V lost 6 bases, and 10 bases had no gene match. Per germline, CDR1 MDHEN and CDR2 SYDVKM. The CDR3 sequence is CASRPDTGTGYGYTF. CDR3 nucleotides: TGTGCCAGCAGGCCCGACACCGGGACAGGCTATGGCTACACCTTC.

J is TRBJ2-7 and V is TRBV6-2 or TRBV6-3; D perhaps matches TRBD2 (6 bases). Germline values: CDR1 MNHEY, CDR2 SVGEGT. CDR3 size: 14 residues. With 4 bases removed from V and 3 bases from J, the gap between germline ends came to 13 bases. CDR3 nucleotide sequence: TGTGCCAGCAGTTTGCGCCCCGGGGGCTACGAGCAGTACTTC. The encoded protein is CASSLRPGGYEQYF.

CDR3 residues: CASSERGGITGELFF. The CDR3 DNA reads TGTGCCAGCAGTGAGCGGGGGGGAATCACCGGGGAGCTGTTTTTT. The J gene is TRBJ2-2, the V gene TRBV6-6; TRBD2 agrees at 10 bases. Looked up from germline, CDR1 is MNHNY and CDR2 is SVGAGI (reference sequence). The CDR3 sequence is 15 residues long. J lost 4 bases, V lost 5 bases, and 4 bases had no gene match.

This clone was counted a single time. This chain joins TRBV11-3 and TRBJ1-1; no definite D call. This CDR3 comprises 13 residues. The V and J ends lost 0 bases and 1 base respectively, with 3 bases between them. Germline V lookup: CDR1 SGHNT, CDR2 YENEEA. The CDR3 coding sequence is TGTGCCAGCAGCTTAGATCAGAACACTGAAGCTTTCTTT. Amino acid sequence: CASSLDQNTEAFF.

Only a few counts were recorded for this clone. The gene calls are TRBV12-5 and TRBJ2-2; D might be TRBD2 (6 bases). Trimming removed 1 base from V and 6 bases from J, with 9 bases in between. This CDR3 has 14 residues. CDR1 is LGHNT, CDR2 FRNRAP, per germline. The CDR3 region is CASGLAPGAGELFF. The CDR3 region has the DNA TGTGCTAGTGGTTTGGCCCCGGGGGCCGGGGAGCTGTTTTTT.

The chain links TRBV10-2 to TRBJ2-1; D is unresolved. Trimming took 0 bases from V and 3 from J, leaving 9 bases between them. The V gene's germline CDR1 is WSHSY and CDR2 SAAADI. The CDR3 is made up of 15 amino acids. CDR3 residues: CASSESVRSYNEQFF. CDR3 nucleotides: TGCGCCAGCAGTGAGTCAGTGAGGAGCTACAATGAGCAGTTCTTC.

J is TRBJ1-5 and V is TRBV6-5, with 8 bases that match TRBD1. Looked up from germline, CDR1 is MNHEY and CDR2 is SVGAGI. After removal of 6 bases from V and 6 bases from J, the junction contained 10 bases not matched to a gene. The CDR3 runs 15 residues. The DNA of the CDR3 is TGTGCCAGCAGAAGGACAGGGTTTGGTACTCAGCCCCAGCATTTT. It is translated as CASRRTGFGTQPQHF.

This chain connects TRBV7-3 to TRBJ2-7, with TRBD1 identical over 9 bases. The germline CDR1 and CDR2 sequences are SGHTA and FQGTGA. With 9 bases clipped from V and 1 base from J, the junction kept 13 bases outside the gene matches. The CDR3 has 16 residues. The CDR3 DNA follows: TGTGCCAGGGGGAGGGGAACCGGGACAGGGTCCTACGAGCAGTACTTC. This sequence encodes CARGRGTGTGSYEQYF. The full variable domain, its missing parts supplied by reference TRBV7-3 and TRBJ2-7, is GAGVSQTPSNKVTEKGKYVELRCDPISGHTALYWYRQSLGQGPEFLIYFQGTGAADDSGLPNDRFFAVRPEGSVSTLKIQRTERGDSAVYLCARGRGTGTGSYEQYFGPGTRLTVT.

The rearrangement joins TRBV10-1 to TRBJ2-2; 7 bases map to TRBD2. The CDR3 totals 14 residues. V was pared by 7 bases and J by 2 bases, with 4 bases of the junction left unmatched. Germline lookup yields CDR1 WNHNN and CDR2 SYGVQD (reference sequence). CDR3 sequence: CASNGGLNTGELFF. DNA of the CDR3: TGCGCCAGCAACGGGGGACTAAACACCGGGGAGCTGTTTTTT.

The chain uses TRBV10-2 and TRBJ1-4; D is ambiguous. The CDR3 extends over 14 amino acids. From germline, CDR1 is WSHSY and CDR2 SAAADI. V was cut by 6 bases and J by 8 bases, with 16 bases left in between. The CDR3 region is CASSVAEGEEKLFF. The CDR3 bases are TGCGCCAGCAGCGTAGCGGAGGGAGAAGAAAAACTGTTTTTT.

The CDR3 region is CASSQAGVPDTQYF. In nucleotides, the CDR3 is TGTGCCAGCAGCCAAGCAGGGGTCCCAGATACGCAGTATTTT. The V gene is TRBV3-1 (or the pseudogene TRBV3-2), the J gene TRBJ2-3, with TRBD1 as a possible D gene (6 bases). This CDR3 spans 14 amino acids. The germline gives CDR1 LGHDT, CDR2 YNNKEL (reference sequence). Trimming removed 1 base at V and 4 bases at J, with 9 bases between.

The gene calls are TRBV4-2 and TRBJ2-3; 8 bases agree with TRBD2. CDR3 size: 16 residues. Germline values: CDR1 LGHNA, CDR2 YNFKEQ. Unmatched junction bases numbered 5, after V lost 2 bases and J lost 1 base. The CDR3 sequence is CASSQRGGGRTDTQYF. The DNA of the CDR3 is TGTGCCAGCAGCCAAAGGGGCGGGGGGCGCACAGATACGCAGTATTTT.

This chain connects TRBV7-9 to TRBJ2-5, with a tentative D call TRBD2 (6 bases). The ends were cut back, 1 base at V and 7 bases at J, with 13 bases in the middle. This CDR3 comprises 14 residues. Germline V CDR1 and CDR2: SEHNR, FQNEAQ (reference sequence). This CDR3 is CASSLGGGDGTQYF. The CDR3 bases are TGTGCCAGCAGCTTAGGAGGAGGGGATGGGACCCAGTACTTC.

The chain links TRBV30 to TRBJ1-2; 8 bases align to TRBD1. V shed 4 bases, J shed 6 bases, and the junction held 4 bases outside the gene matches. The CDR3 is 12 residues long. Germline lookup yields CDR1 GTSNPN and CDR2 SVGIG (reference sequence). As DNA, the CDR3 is TGTGCCTGGATCCCCAGGGGGCATGGCTACACCTTC. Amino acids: CAWIPRGHGYTF.

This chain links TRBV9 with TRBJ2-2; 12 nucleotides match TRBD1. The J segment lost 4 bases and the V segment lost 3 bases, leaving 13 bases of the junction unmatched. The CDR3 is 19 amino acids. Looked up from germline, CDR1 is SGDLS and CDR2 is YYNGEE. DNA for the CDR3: TGTGCCAGCAGCGCCCGCCCCGGGACAGGGGGCGCGGGCACCGGGGAGCTGTTTTTT. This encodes CASSARPGTGGAGTGELFF.

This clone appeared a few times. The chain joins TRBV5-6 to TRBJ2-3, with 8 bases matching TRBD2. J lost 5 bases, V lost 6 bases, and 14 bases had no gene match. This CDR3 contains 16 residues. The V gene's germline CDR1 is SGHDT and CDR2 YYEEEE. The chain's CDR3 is CASTRTLRGGLDTQYF. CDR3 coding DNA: TGTGCCAGCACCAGGACCCTCCGGGGGGGTCTAGATACGCAGTATTTT. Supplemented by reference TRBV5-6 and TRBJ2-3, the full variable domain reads DAGVTQSPTHLIKTRGQQVTLRCSPKSGHDTVSWYQQALGQGPQFIFQYYEEEERQRGNFPDRFSGHQFPNYSSELNVNALLLGDSALYLCASTRTLRGGLDTQYFGPGTRLTVL.